This T cell receptor beta chain was observed in a study of T cell responses to AZD1222 COVID-19 vaccine. General study points: Sampling that yielded the repertoires occurred only after the peak T cell response.

The assay was immunoSEQ multiplex PCR, and TCRdb's table has in-frame clones only and misses some. This table has about 150,000 clones, more than 80% appearing once. To note about this clone: Its cognate antigen is unknown.

The CDR3 totals 14 residues. Germline CDR1 is GTSNPN and CDR2 is SVGIG (reference sequence). V gave up 2 bases and J gave up 2 bases, with 10 bases separating them. Specimen: peripheral blood, collected 28 days after the second AZD1222 dose. This TCR was sampled from an adult who received the AZD1222 COVID-19 vaccine. The chain employs TRBV30 and TRBJ1-5; no reliable D call. Written as DNA, the CDR3 is TGTGCCTGGAGTCAGAGTAGGGGCAATCAGCCCCAGCATTTT. Its translation: CAWSQSRGNQPQHF.